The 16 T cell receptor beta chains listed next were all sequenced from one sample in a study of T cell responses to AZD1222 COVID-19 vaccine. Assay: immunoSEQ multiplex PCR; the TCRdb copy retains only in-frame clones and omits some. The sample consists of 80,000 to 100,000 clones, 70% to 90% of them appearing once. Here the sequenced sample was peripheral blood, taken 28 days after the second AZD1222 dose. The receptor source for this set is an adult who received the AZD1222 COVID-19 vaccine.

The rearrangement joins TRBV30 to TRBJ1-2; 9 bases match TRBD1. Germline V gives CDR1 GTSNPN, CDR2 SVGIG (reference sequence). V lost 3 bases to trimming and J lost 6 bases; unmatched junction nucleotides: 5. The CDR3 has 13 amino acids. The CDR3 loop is CAWRGTGTDGYTF. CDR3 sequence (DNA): TGTGCCTGGAGAGGGACAGGGACAGATGGCTACACCTTC.

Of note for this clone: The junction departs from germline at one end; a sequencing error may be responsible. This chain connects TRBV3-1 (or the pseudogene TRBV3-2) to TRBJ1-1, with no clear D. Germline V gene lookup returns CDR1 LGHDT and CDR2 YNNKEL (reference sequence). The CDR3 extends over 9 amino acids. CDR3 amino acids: CASSQSGIF. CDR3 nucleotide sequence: TGTGCCAGCAGCCAGTCCGGCATCTTT.

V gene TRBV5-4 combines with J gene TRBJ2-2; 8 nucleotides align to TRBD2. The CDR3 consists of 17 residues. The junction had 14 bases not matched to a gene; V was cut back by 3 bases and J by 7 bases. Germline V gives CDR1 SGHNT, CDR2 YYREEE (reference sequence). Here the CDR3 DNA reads TGTGCCAGCAGCTCCTCCGTATCGGGGGGGCTTAACGGGGAGCTGTTTTTT. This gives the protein CASSSSVSGGLNGELFF.

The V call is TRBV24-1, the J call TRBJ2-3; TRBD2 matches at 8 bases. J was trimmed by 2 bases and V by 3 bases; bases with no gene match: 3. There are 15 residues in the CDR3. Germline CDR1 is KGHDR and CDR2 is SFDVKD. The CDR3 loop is CATSDERGITDTQYF. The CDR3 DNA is TGTGCCACCAGTGATGAGCGGGGGATCACAGATACGCAGTATTTT.

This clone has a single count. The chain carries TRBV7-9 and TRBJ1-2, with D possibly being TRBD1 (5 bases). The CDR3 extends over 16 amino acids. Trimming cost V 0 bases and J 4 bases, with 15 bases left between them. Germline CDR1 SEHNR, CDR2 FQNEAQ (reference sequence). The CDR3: CASSLAAPTARYGYTF. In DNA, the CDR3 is TGTGCCAGCAGCTTAGCCGCCCCGACAGCCCGCTATGGCTACACCTTC.

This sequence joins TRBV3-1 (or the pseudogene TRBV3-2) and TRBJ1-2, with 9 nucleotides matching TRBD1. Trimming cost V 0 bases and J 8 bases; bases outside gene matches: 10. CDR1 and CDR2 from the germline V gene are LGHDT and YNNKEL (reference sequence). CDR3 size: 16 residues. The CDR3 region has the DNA TGTGCCAGCAGCCAAGACGCGACAGGGGGTCCAAGGGGCTACACCTTC. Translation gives CASSQDATGGPRGYTF.

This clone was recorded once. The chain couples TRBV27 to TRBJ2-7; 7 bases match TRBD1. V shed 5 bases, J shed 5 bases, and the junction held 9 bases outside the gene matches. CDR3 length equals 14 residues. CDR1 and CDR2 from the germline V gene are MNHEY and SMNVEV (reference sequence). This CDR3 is CASSLGQSVHEQYF. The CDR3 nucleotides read TGTGCCAGCAGTCTGGGACAGTCGGTCCACGAGCAGTACTTC.

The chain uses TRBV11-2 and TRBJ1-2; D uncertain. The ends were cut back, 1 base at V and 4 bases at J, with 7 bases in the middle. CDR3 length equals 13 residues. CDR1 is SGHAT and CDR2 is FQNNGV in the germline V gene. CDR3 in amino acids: CASSLGQSYGYTF. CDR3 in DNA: TGTGCCAGCAGCTTAGGCCAGAGCTATGGCTACACCTTC.

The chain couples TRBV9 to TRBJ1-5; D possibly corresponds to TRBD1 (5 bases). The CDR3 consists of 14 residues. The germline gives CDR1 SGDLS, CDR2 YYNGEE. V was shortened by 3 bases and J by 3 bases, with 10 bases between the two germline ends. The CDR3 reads CASSDDRHNQPQHF. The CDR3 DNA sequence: TGTGCCAGCAGCGACGACAGACACAATCAGCCCCAGCATTTT.

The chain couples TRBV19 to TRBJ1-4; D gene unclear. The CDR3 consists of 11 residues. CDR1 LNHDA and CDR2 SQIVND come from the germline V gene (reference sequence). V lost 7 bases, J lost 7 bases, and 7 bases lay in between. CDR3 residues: CASTIGEKLFF. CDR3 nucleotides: TGTGCCAGTACAATTGGTGAAAAACTGTTTTTT.

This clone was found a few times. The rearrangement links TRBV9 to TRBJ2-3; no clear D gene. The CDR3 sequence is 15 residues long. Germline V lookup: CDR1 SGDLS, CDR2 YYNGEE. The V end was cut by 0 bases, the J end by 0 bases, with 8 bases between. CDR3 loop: CASSVDGVSTDTQYF. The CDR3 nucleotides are TGTGCCAGCAGCGTAGATGGCGTCAGCACAGATACGCAGTATTTT.

As DNA, the CDR3 is TGTGCCAGCAGCCCTACAGGGAACACTGAAGCTTTCTTT. Amino acid sequence: CASSPTGNTEAFF. The chain joins TRBV3-1 (or the pseudogene TRBV3-2) to TRBJ1-1; D is possibly TRBD1 (5 bases). This CDR3 spans 13 amino acids. V lost 4 bases and J lost 1, with 7 bases in between. Germline CDR1 LGHDT, CDR2 YNNKEL (reference sequence).

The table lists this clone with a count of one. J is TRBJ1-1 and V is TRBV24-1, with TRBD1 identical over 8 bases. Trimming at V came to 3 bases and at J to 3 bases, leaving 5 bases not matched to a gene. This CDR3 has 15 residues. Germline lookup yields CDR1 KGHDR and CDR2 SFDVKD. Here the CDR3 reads CATSDPGTGDTEAFF. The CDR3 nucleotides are TGTGCCACCAGTGATCCCGGGACAGGAGACACTGAAGCTTTCTTT.

CDR3 sequence (DNA): TGTGCCAGCAGGGGGGCGAGGGGGGAGACCCAGTACTTC. Amino acid sequence: CASRGARGETQYF. J is TRBJ2-5 and V is TRBV6-5; perhaps TRBD1 as D (6 bases). This CDR3 has 13 residues. Germline V gene lookup returns CDR1 MNHEY and CDR2 SVGAGI. Trimming removed 6 bases from V and 5 bases from J, with 13 bases in between.

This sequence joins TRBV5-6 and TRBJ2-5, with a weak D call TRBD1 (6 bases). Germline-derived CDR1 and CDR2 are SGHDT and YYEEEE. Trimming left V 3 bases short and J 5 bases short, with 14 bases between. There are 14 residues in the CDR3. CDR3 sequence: CASSSTGSVETQYF. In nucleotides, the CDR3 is TGTGCCAGCAGCTCTACAGGGTCGGTGGAGACCCAGTACTTC.

CDR3 in DNA: TGTGCCAGCAGCCAGCGGGAGGGTACGCAGTATTTT. It specifies CASSQREGTQYF. The V call is TRBV3-1 (or the pseudogene TRBV3-2), the J call TRBJ2-3; TRBD2 matches at 9 bases. The CDR3 totals 12 residues. After removal of 3 bases from V and 8 bases from J, the junction contained 0 bases not matched to a gene. CDR1 and CDR2 from the germline V gene are LGHDT and YNNKEL (reference sequence).